This entry describes one T cell receptor (beta chain). A much larger clone differs by one base, so this may be a read error. Per the germline V gene, CDR1 is SGHTA and CDR2 is FQGNSA. This CDR3 region has 12 residues. V was pared by 2 bases and J by 4 bases, with 4 bases between. These data originate in a study of beta chain features in type 1 diabetes. Isolated RNA was reverse transcribed in full, so expressed TCRB transcripts were sequenced. The assay was immunoSEQ multiplex PCR, and TCRdb's table has in-frame clones only and misses some. The sample includes about half a million clones, about an eighth of them seen just once.

This chain connects TRBV7-2 to TRBJ2-3; no definite D call. Sequences were obtained from naive CD4+ T cells from blood. The sequence came from a woman under 30 in good health. CDR3 in DNA: TGTGCCAGCAGCTTAATCCCAGATACGCAGTATTTT. This translates into CASSLIPDTQYF.